The T cell receptor beta chain described here comes from a study of blood T cell repertoires in COVID-19. Study-level information: Sites across the United States, Italy and Spain contributed samples from acute and convalescent COVID-19. T cells, B-cell-depleted T cells, or PBMCs supplied cDNA or gDNA.

Methods used by the authors: By means of reference gene primer amplification, nucleated cell counts were estimated. Sequenced by immunoSEQ multiplex PCR; TCRdb stores in-frame clones only, minus some. That table supplies the V and J calls and clone size; D and trimming were determined from the DNA. The sample has about 160,000 clones, approximately 90% seen once. This CDR3 is 16 amino acids long. V lost 5 bases and J 6 bases, leaving 21 bases between the germline ends. The germline V gene encodes CDR1 MGHDK and CDR2 SYGVNS. Material: peripheral blood. The J gene is TRBJ2-3, the V gene TRBV25-1; a weak D match, TRBD2 (6 bases). The source is a man aged 18 to 30 with acute or convalescent COVID-19. The CDR3 coding sequence is TGTGCCAGCAGTCCCCAGGCAGGGAGGACATTGGATACGCAGTATTTT. This codes for CASSPQAGRTLDTQYF.